The sequence of this T cell receptor beta chain was determined in a study of blood T cell repertoires in COVID-19. In the study overall: COVID-19 samples, acute and convalescent, were from the United States, Italy and Spain. Nucleic acid was either cDNA or gDNA, and it came from T cells, B-cell-depleted T cells, or PBMCs.

The V gene's germline CDR1 is SGHRS and CDR2 YFSETQ. The germline V and J ends were trimmed by 2 bases and 1 base, with 13 bases remaining between them. This CDR3 has 16 residues. The Seattle patients, enrolled during active infection, were followed longitudinally. Per the original data handling: For nucleated cells, counts were estimated from reference gene primer amplification. TCRdb's copy holds only in-frame clones and misses some; the assay was immunoSEQ multiplex PCR. The V and J calls and clone size are taken from that table; D and trimming were inferred from the DNA. The sample shows 250,000 to 400,000 clones, roughly 88% of them seen only once.

The source of this sequence is a woman between 25 and 40 years old with COVID-19, enrolled during active disease. The rearrangement links TRBV5-1 to TRBJ2-1; a possible D gene is TRBD1 (5 bases). Input material: peripheral blood. CDR3 region: CASSLRQGSSYNEQFF. Here the CDR3 DNA reads TGCGCCAGCAGCTTAAGGCAGGGCTCTTCCTACAATGAGCAGTTCTTC.